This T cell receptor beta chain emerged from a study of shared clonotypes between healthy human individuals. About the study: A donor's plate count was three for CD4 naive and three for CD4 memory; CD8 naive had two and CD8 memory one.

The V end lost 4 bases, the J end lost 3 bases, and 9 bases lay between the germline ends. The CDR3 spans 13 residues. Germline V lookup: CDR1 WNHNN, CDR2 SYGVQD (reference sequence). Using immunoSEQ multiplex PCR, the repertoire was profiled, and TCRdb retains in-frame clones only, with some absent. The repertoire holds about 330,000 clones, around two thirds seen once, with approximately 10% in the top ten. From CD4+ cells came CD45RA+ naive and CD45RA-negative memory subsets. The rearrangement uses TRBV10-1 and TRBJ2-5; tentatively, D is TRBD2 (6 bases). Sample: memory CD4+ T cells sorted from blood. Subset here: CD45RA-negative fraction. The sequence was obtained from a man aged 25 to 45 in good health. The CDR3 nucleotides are TGCGCCAGCAGTGCGGGAGACAAAGAGACCCAGTACTTC. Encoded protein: CASSAGDKETQYF.